The rows below give T cell receptor beta chains drawn from one sample of a study of identical twins. TCRdb reprocessed the 5' RACE reads via MiXCR and lists one record per CDR3 protein. The sample yields around 650,000 distinct CDR3 sequences, 7.1% seen once. A further study also used this sample, focusing on yellow fever vaccine responses in identical twins.

The sample was PBMCs. The origin of the receptors is a woman younger than 30 in good health. The CDR3 runs from the conserved cysteine through the conserved F or W. D genes are given only for firm matches. Not every row has a clone size; where given, it reads once, few, many or a size class.

V gene	J gene	clone size	D gene	CDR3 DNA	CDR3 protein
TRBV7-6	TRBJ2-7	many	TRBD2	TGTGCCAGCAGTTCCGCTTGGACTAGCGACGAGCAGTACTTC	CASSSAWTSDEQYF
TRBV7-7	TRBJ2-3	few	TRBD2	TGTGCCAGCAGCTTAGCAGGGCGGGAGAACACAGATACGCAGTATTTT	CASSLAGRENTDTQYF
TRBV6-5	TRBJ1-2	NA	TRBD1	TGTGCCAGCAGTTCTACGGGACAGGGGGCGCTGGTTGGTGGCTACACCTTC	CASSSTGQGALVGGYTF
TRBV3-1	TRBJ2-7	many	NA	TGTGCCAGCAGCCAAGAGGGACCGGAACAGTACTTC	CASSQEGPEQYF
TRBV27	TRBJ2-5	few	TRBD2	TGTGCCAGCAGTCCCCCTCCCCTTAGCGGGACCCTCGGGAAGACCCAGTACTTC	CASSPPPLSGTLGKTQYF
TRBV9	TRBJ2-5	NA	TRBD1	TGTGCCAGCAGCAGAGGGGAGACAGGGAGAGAGACCCAGTACTTC	CASSRGETGRETQYF
TRBV29-1	TRBJ2-3	few	NA	TGCAGCGTTGACCGGCAGGTCACAGATACGCAGTATTTT	CSVDRQVTDTQYF
TRBV3-1	TRBJ1-4	many	NA	TGTGCCAGCAGCCATGGAGAAAAACTGTTTTTT	CASSHGEKLFF
TRBV7-8	TRBJ1-2	many	NA	TGTGCCAGCAGCTTATCCTCAGGGGTATCTCCTAACTATGGCTACACCTTC	CASSLSSGVSPNYGYTF
TRBV12-3/TRBV12-4	TRBJ2-1	few	NA	TGTGCCAGCATAGGACAGATGAAGTTCTTC	CASIGQMKFF
TRBV3-1	TRBJ2-5	many	NA	TGTGCCAGCAGCCAGACGGAGACCCAGTACTTC	CASSQTETQYF
TRBV29-1	TRBJ1-2	many	TRBD1	TGCAGCGTTGAACCGTCGGGACAGTCATATGGCTACACCTTC	CSVEPSGQSYGYTF
TRBV20-1	TRBJ2-1	few	NA	TGCAGTGCTAGGGGGGGGGCATCGGACAGAGACTACAATGAGCAGTTCTTC	CSARGGASDRDYNEQFF
TRBV3-1	TRBJ2-2	many	NA	TGTGCCAGCAGCCACTCCGGGTCGGGGAACACCGGGGAGCTGTTTTTT	CASSHSGSGNTGELFF
TRBV24-1	TRBJ2-1	many	TRBD2	TGTGCCACCAGTGAGGATGAAGCTAGCGGGAGCTCCTACAATGAGCAGTTCTTC	CATSEDEASGSSYNEQFF
TRBV18	TRBJ2-1	NA	TRBD1	TGTGCCAGCTCTAAAACAGGGGACTCCTACAATGAGCAGTTCTTC	CASSKTGDSYNEQFF
TRBV12-3/TRBV12-4	TRBJ1-4	many	NA	TGTGCCAGCAGCGGACAGCCAAATGAAAAACTGTTTTTT	CASSGQPNEKLFF
TRBV7-8	TRBJ1-1	few	NA	TGTGCCAGCAGCTCGGAGTGGGGGGCTTCAGCTTTCTTT	CASSSEWGASAFF
TRBV12-3/TRBV12-4	TRBJ1-4	NA	NA	TGTGCCAGCAGTTTCACAGGGTTAGGGGAAAAACTGTTTTTT	CASSFTGLGEKLFF
TRBV7-3	TRBJ2-7	NA	NA	TGTGCCAGCAGCTCGGGACGAGCTCCCTACGAGCAGTACTTC	CASSSGRAPYEQYF
TRBV7-8	TRBJ2-7	many	NA	TGTGCCAGCAGCTTCCCGGGACCCTACGAGCAGTACTTC	CASSFPGPYEQYF
TRBV15	TRBJ1-1	NA	NA	TGTGCCACCAGCAGAGATGGGAAGAACACTGAAGCTTTCTTT	CATSRDGKNTEAFF
TRBV10-1	TRBJ2-4	NA	TRBD2	TGCGCCAGCAGATACAGGACTAGCGAGCAAAGAGCCAAAAACATTCAGTACTTC	CASRYRTSEQRAKNIQYF
TRBV10-2	TRBJ2-2	NA	NA	TGCGCCAGCAGTGAGGGGGGCAGGGGTAACACCGGGGAGCTGTTTTTT	CASSEGGRGNTGELFF
TRBV2	TRBJ2-1	many	TRBD2	TGTGCCAGCAGTTCCGGGACTAGCGTCAATGAGCAGTTCTTC	CASSSGTSVNEQFF
TRBV7-2	TRBJ2-3	few	NA	TGTGCCAGCAGCTTAGTTTCAGCAACTCGCACAGATACGCAGTATTTT	CASSLVSATRTDTQYF
TRBV12-3/TRBV12-4	TRBJ1-4	few	NA	TGTGCCAGCAGTCTCGGGACGGATTTTGAAAAACTGTTTTTT	CASSLGTDFEKLFF
TRBV3-1	TRBJ1-4	few	TRBD1	TGTGCCAGCAGCCAGGGGACAGGGGCAGAAAAACTGTTTTTT	CASSQGTGAEKLFF
TRBV12-3/TRBV12-4	TRBJ2-7	many	TRBD2	TGTGCCAGCAGTTTCGGGAGGGCAAACGAGCAGTACTTC	CASSFGRANEQYF
TRBV4-1	TRBJ2-1	few	NA	TGCGCCAGCAGATTAGACGGGGGTGAGCAGTTCTTC	CASRLDGGEQFF
TRBV7-8	TRBJ2-3	many	TRBD1	TGTGCCAGCAGTCCTAGACAGGGCGCAGATACGCAGTATTTT	CASSPRQGADTQYF
TRBV12-3/TRBV12-4	TRBJ2-5	many	TRBD2	TGTGCCAGCAGTTTTCAGCTAGCGGGAGCCTGGGAGACCCAGTACTTC	CASSFQLAGAWETQYF
TRBV6-1	TRBJ2-3	many	TRBD2	TGTGCCAGCAGCCAACTGGGACTAGCGGGAGGAGATACGCAGTATTTT	CASSQLGLAGGDTQYF
TRBV18	TRBJ2-1	few	NA	TGTGCCAGCTTTACCGGAGGTTTTTTAGGAGGGTTCTTC	CASFTGGFLGGFF
TRBV6-1	TRBJ2-3	NA	TRBD1	TGTGCCAGCAACCTACTCTGGACAGGGGTTAGCACAGATACGCAGTATTTT	CASNLLWTGVSTDTQYF
TRBV9	TRBJ1-2	many	NA	TGTGCCAGCAGCGCCCGACCTTATGGCTACACCTTC	CASSARPYGYTF
TRBV6-2/TRBV6-3	TRBJ1-3	few	NA	TGTGCCAGCAGTTACATGGAGGACGGCGGAAACACCATATATTTT	CASSYMEDGGNTIYF
TRBV5-1	TRBJ1-1	NA	TRBD1	TGCGCCAGCAGCTTCGGACAGGGGGTTAACACTGAAGCTTTCTTT	CASSFGQGVNTEAFF
TRBV6-5	TRBJ2-7	few	TRBD1	TGTGCCAGCAGTTACGACAGGGGATCCTACGAGCAGTACTTC	CASSYDRGSYEQYF
TRBV6-4	TRBJ2-2	many	NA	TGTGCCAGCAGTGACCGGGTAACCGGGGAGCTGTTTTTT	CASSDRVTGELFF
TRBV7-9	TRBJ2-3	many	TRBD1	TGTGCCAGCAATCCGGGACAGGGGTTTCCTGATACGCAGTATTTT	CASNPGQGFPDTQYF
TRBV7-6	TRBJ2-1	few	TRBD1	TGTGCCAGCAGCGCTAGGACAGGGTTCAATGAGCAGTTCTTC	CASSARTGFNEQFF
TRBV27	TRBJ2-5	NA	NA	TGTGCCAGCAACCTCGCGGGGCTCCAAGAGACCCAGTACTTC	CASNLAGLQETQYF
TRBV20-1	TRBJ2-3	few	TRBD2	TGCAGTGCTAGACGGGTTGGGGGAGGGTCTAGCACAGATACGCAGTATTTT	CSARRVGGGSSTDTQYF
TRBV7-7	TRBJ2-1	many	NA	TGTGCCAGCAGCTTAGCGCTAGGTGACAATGAGCAGTTCTTC	CASSLALGDNEQFF
TRBV2	TRBJ2-3	few	NA	TGTGCCAGCGTTACCCCCTGGGGGGACCTTAGCACAGATACGCAGTATTTT	CASVTPWGDLSTDTQYF